These T cell receptor beta chains were read from a single sample in a study of shared clonotypes between healthy human individuals. Sequencing used immunoSEQ multiplex PCR; TCRdb keeps in-frame clones, though not all of them. Of around 2.1 million clones in the sample, 85% to 95% were seen once. The sequenced sample was naive CD8+ T cells from PBMCs. The receptors originated from a man between 18 and 35 years old in good health. Some clones in this sample may be carry-over from other donors' samples. Each CDR3 is given with its conserved first and last residue. Fields, in order: D gene, V gene, clone size, J gene, CDR3 DNA, CDR3 protein. The D gene is left open where the match is weak. Not all rows give a size; the values are once, few, many and, for expanded clones, a class.

>.|TRBV27|.|TRBJ1-5
TGTGCCAGCAGTTCACGGACAGCCGGTGATGGCAATCAGCCCCAGCATTTT
CASSSRTAGDGNQPQHF
>TRBD1|TRBV5-1|.|TRBJ1-2
TGCGCCAGCAGCCTGGGACAGCATTTGGACTACACCTTC
CASSLGQHLDYTF
>TRBD2|TRBV29-1|once|TRBJ2-3
TGCAGCGTTGAACGGACTAGCGGGATTGGCACAGATACGCAGTATTTT
CSVERTSGIGTDTQYF
>.|TRBV7-6|.|TRBJ2-3
TGTGCCAGCAGCTTACAATTGGGGGTTTTAGATACGCAGTATTTT
CASSLQLGVLDTQYF
>.|TRBV6-5|.|TRBJ2-3
TGTGCCAGCAGTTACGGGATATCAGATACGCAGTATTTT
CASSYGISDTQYF
>.|TRBV27|.|TRBJ2-2
TGTGCCAGCAGTTTATTCCCGAGCGGGGAGCTGTTTTTT
CASSLFPSGELFF
>.|TRBV15|.|TRBJ1-1
TGTGCCACCAGCGGAAGTTCAGTGTCGACTGAAGCTTTCTTT
CATSGSSVSTEAFF
>TRBD1|TRBV6-5|.|TRBJ2-2
TGTGCCAGCAGTTACAATGCAGGGGGTACCGGGGAGCTGTTTTTT
CASSYNAGGTGELFF
>.|TRBV11-2|.|TRBJ2-7
TGTGCCAGCAGCTTAGCTTCCCACTACGAGCAGTACTTC
CASSLASHYEQYF
>.|TRBV7-9|.|TRBJ2-7
TGTGCCAGCAGCTTTAGCGGCCGAGATGCATACGAGCAGTACTTC
CASSFSGRDAYEQYF
>.|TRBV9|.|TRBJ2-5
TGTGCCAGCAGCGTAGGGAGGGGCAGTAAAGAGACCCAGTACTTC
CASSVGRGSKETQYF
>.|TRBV15|.|TRBJ2-5
TGTGCCACCAGCAGAGAGGACGCGGGTGGGGAGACCCAGTACTTC
CATSREDAGGETQYF
>TRBD1|TRBV9|.|TRBJ2-1
TGTGCCAGCAGCGTAGAGGACAGGGCGGGAAATGAGCAGTTCTTC
CASSVEDRAGNEQFF
>TRBD1|TRBV7-3|.|TRBJ2-2
TGTGCCAGCAGCTCCCGGACAGGGGCGAATACCGGGGAGCTGTTTTTT
CASSSRTGANTGELFF
>.|TRBV27|.|TRBJ2-1
TGTGCCAGCAGTTCCCGGGGTAATGGAGAGGAGCAGTTCTTC
CASSSRGNGEEQFF
>.|TRBV28|.|TRBJ1-1
TGTGCCAGCAGCCTGATTCCGACACCGGGCACTGAAGCTTTCTTT
CASSLIPTPGTEAFF
>TRBD2|TRBV29-1|.|TRBJ2-1
TGCAGCGGTTCTACTAGCGGGAAGAGAAATGAGCAGTTCTTC
CSGSTSGKRNEQFF
>.|TRBV9|.|TRBJ2-7
TGTGCCAGCAGTAACGGTGGCGGGGCGACCTACGAGCAGTACTTC
CASSNGGGATYEQYF
>TRBD1|TRBV6-5|.|TRBJ2-5
TGTGCCAGCAGAGAAACAGGGGGCCTTAGAGAGACCCAGTACTTC
CASRETGGLRETQYF
>TRBD1|TRBV5-1|.|TRBJ1-2
TGCGCCAGCCCCCGGCCCCCGGACAGGAACTATGGCTACACCTTC
CASPRPPDRNYGYTF
>.|TRBV27|.|TRBJ2-2
TGTGCCAGCAGCACGATAGGGGCTGAAGCCGGGGAGCTGTTTTTT
CASSTIGAEAGELFF
>.|TRBV9|.|TRBJ1-1
TGTGCCAGCAGCCCGAGCACCCCCACTGAAGCTTTCTTT
CASSPSTPTEAFF
>TRBD1|TRBV6-9|once|TRBJ1-5
TGTGCCAGCAGTTCCTGGGACAGGGGTGGGCAGCCCCAGCATTTT
CASSSWDRGGQPQHF
>TRBD1|TRBV28|.|TRBJ2-5
TGTGCCAGCCTTAGGACAGGGGAAGAGACCCAGTACTTC
CASLRTGEETQYF
>.|TRBV5-8|.|TRBJ2-1
TGTGCCAGCAGCCGATTGGTAGCCCCCTACAATGAGCAGTTCTTC
CASSRLVAPYNEQFF
>.|TRBV6-5|.|TRBJ2-1
TGTGCCAGCAGTTCCTTGGACTCTTACAATGAGCAGTTCTTC
CASSSLDSYNEQFF
>.|TRBV30|few|TRBJ1-2
TGTGCCTGCCGGGGGAGGCTTTATGGCTACACCTTC
CACRGRLYGYTF
>.|TRBV7-6|.|TRBJ2-5
TGTGCCAGCAGCTTAGCTTCGGCAGGAAGGAGAGGGGAGACCCAGTACTTC
CASSLASAGRRGETQYF
>.|TRBV7-2|.|TRBJ2-1
TGTGCCAGCAGGAAGGCTAACTACAATGAGCAGTTCTTC
CASRKANYNEQFF
>TRBD2|TRBV6-5|.|TRBJ2-7
TGTGCCAGCAGTTACGGCGGGGGCTCCTACGAGCAGTACTTC
CASSYGGGSYEQYF
>.|TRBV4-3|few|TRBJ1-1
TGCGCCAGCAGCCATCCCGCTCGGACAGCAGAAGCTTTCTTT
CASSHPARTAEAFF
>TRBD1|TRBV19|.|TRBJ2-7
TGTGCCAGTAGTCCTCGGACAGGGATAGGCTACGAGCAGTACTTC
CASSPRTGIGYEQYF
>.|TRBV28|.|TRBJ2-7
TGTGCCAGCAGTTTTAGCGAGAGCTCCTACGAGCAGTACTTC
CASSFSESSYEQYF
>TRBD2|TRBV28|.|TRBJ2-7
TGTGCCAGCAGTTTATCGGCTAGCGGGATGTACGAGCAGTACTTC
CASSLSASGMYEQYF
>.|TRBV6-5|.|TRBJ2-7
TGTGCCAGCACCTTGGGGCCGGGGTTCGAGCAGTACTTC
CASTLGPGFEQYF
>.|TRBV28|.|TRBJ1-3
TGTGCCAGCAGCCGTGGGGGATACACCATATATTTT
CASSRGGYTIYF
>.|TRBV27|once|TRBJ2-1
TGTGCCAGCAGTTTAGGCAGGAACAATGAGCAGTTCTTC
CASSLGRNNEQFF
>TRBD1|TRBV4-1|.|TRBJ1-4
TGCGCCAGCAGCCAAGGGGACAGGTCAAAGACCGCTAATGAAAAACTGTTTTTT
CASSQGDRSKTANEKLFF
>TRBD1|TRBV14|.|TRBJ1-4
TGTGCCAGCAGCCCTCGGCAGGGGGCGACTAATGAAAAACTGTTTTTT
CASSPRQGATNEKLFF
>.|TRBV28|.|TRBJ1-4
TGTGCCTCGCAGCGAAATGAAAAACTGTTTTTT
CASQRNEKLFF
>.|TRBV10-3|.|TRBJ2-7
TGTGCCATCAGTGAAGGGTACGAGCAGTACTTC
CAISEGYEQYF
>TRBD1|TRBV19|.|TRBJ2-2
TGTGCCAGTAGTATCGACAGGGATTTGGTAAACACCGGGGAGCTGTTTTTT
CASSIDRDLVNTGELFF
>.|TRBV27|.|TRBJ1-2
TGTGCCAGCAGTTCACTCTGGGCAGGGATGATCTATGGCTACACCTTC
CASSSLWAGMIYGYTF
>.|TRBV9|.|TRBJ2-1
TGTGCCAGCAGCGTAGCAGACCTAAATGAGCAGTTCTTC
CASSVADLNEQFF
>.|TRBV9|.|TRBJ2-1
TGTGCCAGCAGCGGCGACAGGAGCTCCTACAATGAGCAGTTCTTC
CASSGDRSSYNEQFF
>.|TRBV6-5|.|TRBJ1-2
TGTGCCAGCATGCAGGGAGGGAACTATGGCTACACCTTC
CASMQGGNYGYTF
>TRBD2|TRBV5-6|.|TRBJ2-1
TGTGCCAGCAGCTTGACTAGCGGGAGTGTTGCGAATGAGCAGTTCTTC
CASSLTSGSVANEQFF
>.|TRBV13|.|TRBJ2-3
TGTGCCAGCAGCTCCCGACGGAACCCTAGCACAGATACGCAGTATTTT
CASSSRRNPSTDTQYF
>.|TRBV7-9|once|TRBJ1-1
TGTGCCAGCAGCTTAGTCGACTCCCCGGACGCTGAAGCTTTCTTT
CASSLVDSPDAEAFF
>.|TRBV11-2|once|TRBJ1-3
TGTGCCAGCAGCTTTGGCGTAGGATCTGGAAACACCATATATTTT
CASSFGVGSGNTIYF
>TRBD2|TRBV7-8|.|TRBJ2-7
TGTGCCAGCAGCTCAGGGTACCGACTAGCGGGGTACGAGCAGTACTTC
CASSSGYRLAGYEQYF
>.|TRBV6-1|once|TRBJ1-2
TGTGCCAGCAGTGAGGGGATTGACTATGGCTACACCTTC
CASSEGIDYGYTF